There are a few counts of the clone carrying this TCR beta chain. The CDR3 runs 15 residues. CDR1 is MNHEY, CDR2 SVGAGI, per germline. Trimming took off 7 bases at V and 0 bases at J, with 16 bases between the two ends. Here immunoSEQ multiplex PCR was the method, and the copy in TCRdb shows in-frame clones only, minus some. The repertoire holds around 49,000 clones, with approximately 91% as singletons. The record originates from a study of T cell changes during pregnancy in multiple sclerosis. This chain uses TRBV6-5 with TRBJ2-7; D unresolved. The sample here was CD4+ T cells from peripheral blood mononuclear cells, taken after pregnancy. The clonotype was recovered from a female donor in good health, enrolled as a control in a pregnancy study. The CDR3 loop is CASTGRGAGSYEQYF. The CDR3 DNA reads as TGTGCCAGCACCGGAAGAGGTGCTGGCTCCTACGAGCAGTACTTC.